The 31 T cell receptor beta chains presented below share a single source sample, sequenced in a study of blood T cell repertoires in COVID-19. Sequencing was performed with immunoSEQ multiplex PCR; in TCRdb, only in-frame clones are kept and a portion is missing. This sample has 350,000 to 400,000 clones, with just over 90% found just once. Sequencing input: PBMCs or T cells enriched from blood (not recorded which). Source of these receptors: a middle-aged woman who had been exposed to COVID-19.

The rearrangement links TRBV27 to TRBJ1-6; D gene ambiguous. V was pared by 3 bases and J by 9 bases, with 6 bases between. Germline V CDR1 and CDR2: MNHEY, SMNVEV (reference sequence). The CDR3 runs to 12 residues. The CDR3 nucleotides read TGTGCCAGCAGTTTTCGCAGTTCACCCCTCCACTTT. Translation: CASSFRSSPLHF.

This chain joins TRBV18 and TRBJ2-3; D perhaps matches TRBD1 (7 bases). This CDR3 comprises 15 residues. V shed 3 bases and J shed 1 base, with 11 bases lying between them. Germline V gene data show CDR1 as KGHSH and CDR2 as LQKENI. CDR3: CASSPPRGGTDTQYF. For the CDR3, the DNA is TGTGCCAGCTCACCTCCCAGGGGGGGCACAGATACGCAGTATTTT.

The genes are TRBV2 and TRBJ2-7; TRBD1 matches at 8 bases. The J segment lost 0 bases and the V segment lost 3 bases, leaving 4 bases of the junction unmatched. This CDR3 contains 15 residues. Germline V CDR1 and CDR2: SNHLY, FYNNEI. The CDR3 loop is CASSEETGASYEQYF. CDR3 nucleotides: TGTGCCAGCAGTGAGGAGACAGGGGCCTCCTACGAGCAGTACTTC.

The chain carries TRBV10-3 and TRBJ1-1; no definite D call. Germline V gene data show CDR1 as ENHRY and CDR2 as SYGVKD. The CDR3 has 14 residues. V was cut by 6 bases and J by 0 bases, with 11 bases left in between. The chain's CDR3 is CAISPEHLNTEAFF. The CDR3, as DNA: TGTGCCATCAGCCCAGAACATCTGAACACTGAAGCTTTCTTT.

The chain is built from TRBV6-5 and TRBJ1-1; TRBD1 agrees at 8 bases. The CDR3 has 13 residues. Germline V CDR1 and CDR2: MNHEY, SVGAGI. The junction had 4 bases not matched to a gene; V was cut back by 6 bases and J by 4 bases. CDR3 in DNA: TGTGCCAGCAGCCGAGACAGGGGCACTGAAGCTTTCTTT. Protein: CASSRDRGTEAFF.

This chain connects TRBV30 to TRBJ1-1; D remains ambiguous. CDR1 GTSNPN and CDR2 SVGIG come from the germline V gene (reference sequence). V was clipped by 2 bases and J by 4 bases, with 14 bases between them. The CDR3 has 14 amino acids. The CDR3 sequence: CAWSQALGSTEAFF. DNA for the CDR3: TGTGCCTGGAGTCAGGCCCTGGGCAGCACTGAAGCTTTCTTT.

The V call is TRBV4-1, the J call TRBJ2-2; the match to TRBD1 covers 9 bases. The CDR3 sequence is 18 residues long. CDR1 and CDR2 from the germline V gene are MGHRA and YSYEKL. Losses at the gene ends were 0 bases for V and 2 bases for J; bases not matched to a gene: 7. This chain's CDR3 is CASSQDPSTGGNTGELFF. The CDR3 DNA reads TGCGCCAGCAGCCAAGACCCCTCGACAGGGGGTAACACCGGGGAGCTGTTTTTT.

This chain uses TRBV5-1 with TRBJ2-3, with 10 positions matching TRBD2. J was trimmed by 9 bases and V by 1 base; bases with no gene match: 8. This CDR3 spans 15 amino acids. The germline gives CDR1 SGHRS, CDR2 YFSETQ. The CDR3 DNA reads TGCGCCAGCAGCTTGCAGCGGGGGGGCCAGTCCACGCAGTATTTT. Protein product: CASSLQRGGQSTQYF.

In this sample, this clone turned up once. This chain joins TRBV10-1 and TRBJ1-3, with D hard to call. CDR3 length: 11 amino acids. Germline values: CDR1 WNHNN, CDR2 SYGVQD (reference sequence). The V and J ends lost 7 bases and 4 bases respectively, with 5 bases between them. DNA of the CDR3: TGCGCCAGCAAGCGAGGAAACACCATATATTTT. Translation gives CASKRGNTIYF.

The chain has TRBV10-3 and TRBJ2-5; D call uncertain. Trimming removed 0 bases from V and 5 bases from J, with 7 bases in between. CDR1 ENHRY and CDR2 SYGVKD come from the germline V gene. The CDR3 loop spans 13 amino acids. The CDR3 sequence: CAISESSRETQYF. For the CDR3, the DNA is TGTGCCATCAGTGAGTCTTCCCGGGAGACCCAGTACTTC.

The chain has TRBV15 and TRBJ1-1; D ambiguous. Germline values: CDR1 LNHNV, CDR2 YYDKDF (reference sequence). The CDR3 is 12 residues long. Trimming left V 1 base short and J 4 bases short, with 4 bases between. DNA of the CDR3: TGTGCCACCAGCAGAGGAGGCACTGAAGCTTTCTTT. This codes for CATSRGGTEAFF. The whole variable domain, remainder taken from reference TRBV15 and TRBJ1-1, is DAMVIQNPRYQVTQFGKPVTLSCSQTLNHNVMYWYQQKSSQAPKLLFHYYDKDFNNEADTPDNFQSRRPNTSFCFLDIRSPGLGDTAMYLCATSRGGTEAFFGQGTRLTVV.

The chain joins TRBV7-9 to TRBJ1-1; 10 bases fit TRBD1. The CDR3 has 14 amino acids. The germline CDR1 and CDR2 sequences are SEHNR and FQNEAQ (reference sequence). V was pared by 5 bases and J by 5 bases, with 5 bases of the junction left unmatched. CDR3 loop: CASSPTGGITEAFF. The CDR3 DNA follows: TGTGCCAGCAGCCCGACAGGGGGCATTACTGAAGCTTTCTTT.

This sequence joins TRBV6-5 and TRBJ1-5; the match to TRBD1 covers 9 bases. Trimming at V came to 6 bases and at J to 0 bases, leaving 3 bases not matched to a gene. Germline V CDR1 and CDR2: MNHEY, SVGAGI. CDR3 length equals 15 residues. This CDR3 is CASRIQGASNQPQHF. For the CDR3, the DNA is TGTGCCAGCAGGATACAGGGGGCTAGCAATCAGCCCCAGCATTTT.

This rearrangement joins TRBV27 to TRBJ1-6; no firm D call. The CDR3 has 16 residues. V was shortened by 5 bases and J by 4 bases, with 15 bases between the two germline ends. The germline gives CDR1 MNHEY, CDR2 SMNVEV (reference sequence). The CDR3 protein is CASSPGWGDYNSPLHF. CDR3 in DNA: TGTGCCAGCAGTCCCGGGTGGGGAGATTATAATTCACCCCTCCACTTT.

The chain uses TRBV2 and TRBJ2-7; TRBD1 agrees at 8 bases. V shed 6 bases and J 0 bases; nucleotides not matched to a gene: 7. The V gene's germline CDR1 is SNHLY and CDR2 FYNNEI. The CDR3 extends over 15 amino acids. The DNA of the CDR3 is TGTGCCAGCAGAATCCCCGGGACAGGCTCCTACGAGCAGTACTTC. This translates into CASRIPGTGSYEQYF.

The sample holds one count of this clone. The chain recombines TRBV7-2 with TRBJ2-3; 7 positions match TRBD2. The CDR3 is made up of 13 amino acids. Germline CDR1 and CDR2: SGHTA and FQGNSA. The junction had 1 base not matched to a gene; V was cut back by 6 bases and J by 1 base. The CDR3 is CASRSGGTDTQYF. CDR3 coding DNA: TGTGCCAGCAGAAGCGGGGGCACAGATACGCAGTATTTT.

The chain carries TRBV19 and TRBJ2-1; 7 bases are shared with TRBD2. Trimming at V came to 4 bases and at J to 4 bases, leaving 4 bases not matched to a gene. The V gene's germline CDR1 is LNHDA and CDR2 SQIVND (reference sequence). This CDR3 contains 14 residues. CDR3 coding DNA: TGTGCCAGTAGTAGGGGGGGGAGGTACAATGAGCAGTTCTTC. Translated, it gives CASSRGGRYNEQFF.

This chain joins TRBV15 and TRBJ2-6; D is perhaps TRBD1 (5 bases). The length of the CDR3 is 18 residues. Looked up from germline, CDR1 is LNHNV and CDR2 is YYDKDF (reference sequence). V was shortened by 0 bases and J by 2 bases, with 14 bases between the two germline ends. Here the CDR3 DNA reads TGTGCCACCAGCAGAGACCCCAGCCTCAGGGCTGGGGCCAACGTCCTGACTTTC. It encodes CATSRDPSLRAGANVLTF.

The chain employs TRBV5-1 and TRBJ2-7, with TRBD2 identical over 12 bases. V lost 3 bases and J lost 0; bases outside the gene matches: 1. CDR1 is SGHRS and CDR2 is YFSETQ in the germline V gene. The CDR3 has 15 residues. The CDR3 region is CASSWGLAGSYEQYF. The CDR3 DNA reads TGCGCCAGCAGCTGGGGACTAGCGGGCTCCTACGAGCAGTACTTC. The entire variable domain, with the rest obtained from reference TRBV5-1 and TRBJ2-7, is as follows: KAGVTQTPRYLIKTRGQQVTLSCSPISGHRSVSWYQQTPGQGLQFLFEYFSETQRNKGNFPGRFSGRQFSNSRSEMNVSTLELGDSALYLCASSWGLAGSYEQYFGPGTRLTVT.

The gene calls are TRBV30 and TRBJ2-1; tentatively, D is TRBD1 (5 bases). Trimming cost V 0 bases and J 7 bases, with 7 bases left between them. CDR1 is GTSNPN and CDR2 is SVGIG in the germline V gene (reference sequence). The CDR3 is 12 amino acids. The CDR3 reads CAWSVKGNEQFF. Here the CDR3 DNA reads TGTGCCTGGAGTGTAAAGGGGAATGAGCAGTTCTTC.

The chain uses TRBV5-6 and TRBJ1-2; 9 bases agree with TRBD1. V trimming: 4 bases; J trimming: 7 bases; junction bases outside the gene matches: 11. This CDR3 region has 15 residues. Germline CDR1 and CDR2: SGHDT and YYEEEE. In DNA, the CDR3 is TGTGCCAGCAGCACCCGGGACAGGGTTTACGGTGGCTACACCTTC. This gives the protein CASSTRDRVYGGYTF.

The chain couples TRBV27 to TRBJ2-7; 7 nucleotides match TRBD1. V lost 3 bases and J lost 3; bases outside the gene matches: 8. The germline gives CDR1 MNHEY, CDR2 SMNVEV (reference sequence). The CDR3 is made up of 15 amino acids. The CDR3: CASSFSSGTVYEQYF. Here the CDR3 DNA reads TGTGCCAGCAGTTTTTCGTCCGGGACAGTCTACGAGCAGTACTTC.

This sequence joins TRBV7-6 and TRBJ2-7, with 8 bases lining up with TRBD1. Germline-derived CDR1 and CDR2 are SGHVS and FNYEAQ. CDR3 length: 12 amino acids. Trimming at V came to 6 bases and at J to 6 bases, leaving 4 bases not matched to a gene. CDR3 protein: CASSSGTGEQYF. CDR3 in DNA: TGTGCCAGCAGTTCCGGGACAGGCGAGCAGTACTTC.

The chain employs TRBV19 and TRBJ2-3; 9 nucleotides align to TRBD1. CDR1 LNHDA and CDR2 SQIVND come from the germline V gene (reference sequence). The J segment lost 3 bases and the V segment lost 0 bases, leaving 7 bases of the junction unmatched. The CDR3 sequence is 17 residues long. The CDR3 spells CASSIDGTGRVTDTQYF. CDR3 coding DNA: TGTGCCAGTAGTATAGATGGGACAGGGAGAGTGACAGATACGCAGTATTTT.

This sequence joins TRBV15 and TRBJ1-1; 9 bases line up with TRBD1. The CDR3 has 15 residues. With 5 bases clipped from V and 4 bases from J, the junction kept 8 bases outside the gene matches. In germline, CDR1 is LNHNV, CDR2 YYDKDF (reference sequence). The CDR3 bases are TGTGCCACCAGCGCGGGACAGGGATGGAGCACTGAAGCTTTCTTT. It is translated as CATSAGQGWSTEAFF.

This clone was found a few times. The rearrangement links TRBV27 to TRBJ2-2; 7 nucleotides match TRBD2. J lost 5 bases, V lost 5 bases, and 11 bases had no gene match. From germline, CDR1 is MNHEY and CDR2 SMNVEV (reference sequence). The CDR3 is 16 residues long. CDR3 DNA: TGTGCCAGCAGTCCCCGGGGGAGCGGGGTTACCGGGGAGCTGTTTTTT. It yields the protein CASSPRGSGVTGELFF.

CDR3 sequence: CSVGREPQHF. In nucleotides, the CDR3 is TGCAGCGTTGGCAGGGAGCCCCAGCATTTT. This rearrangement joins TRBV29-1 to TRBJ1-5, with a weak D call TRBD1 (5 bases). The V end was cut by 4 bases, the J end by 8 bases, with 6 bases between. The germline CDR1 and CDR2 sequences are SQVTM and ANQGSEA. The CDR3 consists of 10 residues.

The chain joins TRBV24-1 to TRBJ2-3; 9 bases map to TRBD2. The germline CDR1 and CDR2 sequences are KGHDR and SFDVKD. There are 16 residues in the CDR3. The junction had 5 bases not matched to a gene; V was cut back by 3 bases and J by 2 bases. CDR3 residues: CATSDPSGGSTDTQYF. The CDR3 DNA is TGTGCCACCAGTGATCCAAGCGGGGGGTCCACAGATACGCAGTATTTT.

The chain combines TRBV6-5 with TRBJ1-5; tentative D call: TRBD1 (6 bases). Germline assignment: CDR1 MNHEY and CDR2 SVGAGI. Between the trimmed V and J ends, which lost 6 bases and 1 base, there was a span of 13 bases. The CDR3 totals 15 residues. CDR3 in amino acids: CASSPGGASNQPQHF. The CDR3 DNA follows: TGTGCCAGCAGCCCGGGGGGGGCAAGCAATCAGCCCCAGCATTTT.

The chain carries TRBV5-1 and TRBJ2-1, with 7 bases identical to TRBD2. J was trimmed by 3 bases and V by 4 bases; bases with no gene match: 7. CDR3 length equals 15 residues. Germline V gives CDR1 SGHRS, CDR2 YFSETQ. CDR3 in amino acids: CASSTGGQNYNEQFF. CDR3 DNA sequence: TGCGCCAGCAGCACGGGGGGTCAGAACTACAATGAGCAGTTCTTC.

This clone was picked up a small number of times. The rearrangement links TRBV6-6 to TRBJ1-1; TRBD1 matches at 11 bases. CDR1 and CDR2 (germline): MNHNY, SVGAGI (reference sequence). This CDR3 is built from 15 residues. J was trimmed by 8 bases and V by 3 bases; bases with no gene match: 8. In DNA, the CDR3 is TGTGCCAGCAGTTATGGACAGGGGGCAAGAGGGGAAGCTTTCTTT. Translating it yields CASSYGQGARGEAFF.